This T cell receptor beta chain comes out of a study of blood T cell repertoires in COVID-19 (dated by TCRdb to 2018 to 2021). In the study overall: Samples from collaborators originated in the United States, Italy and Spain and spanned both the acute and convalescent phases of COVID-19. The repertoires were made available in a free public database intended to serve as a resource for research on the immune response to SARS-CoV-2. Samples came from the ongoing ImmuneRACE study (first 160 participants) plus 1,254 subjects from 6 global collaborators. Nearly every sample came with metadata listing a de-identified subject ID, COVID-19 status, age in years and sex. The dataset comprised deeply sampled blood TCRbeta repertoires from subjects exposed to, actively infected with, or recovered from COVID-19. Where available, HLA class I and class II types were obtained from metadata supplied by the sample provider rather than from assay-based typing. The material from the prospective study consisted of cDNA or gDNA derived from T cells, B-cell-depleted T cells, or PBMCs. On the study overall, not on this receptor specifically: The quantity of clinical and demographic metadata differed by source and by participant and was supplied without curation.

As for this clone: It has no known antigen specificity. Base qualities are not recorded, but no much larger clone differs from it by a single base.

One collaborating source in Seattle enrolled patients while the patients were actively infected and followed the patients over time throughout the course of disease. The collaborating institutions used their own protocols to collect whole blood in K2EDTA tubes. For TCRbeta analysis, collaborators shipped samples as frozen whole blood, isolated PBMCs, or DNA extracted from either of those sample types. The immunoSEQ Assay, a bias-controlled multiplex PCR, was used to amplify TCRbeta CDR3 regions from genomic DNA. The authors processed their data as follows. Within the assay, amplification of reference gene primers was used to estimate how many nucleated cells each sample contained. To quantify the absolute abundance of each unique TCRbeta CDR3 rearrangement, sequence reads were collapsed and filtered. For each sample, productive Simpson clonality was calculated as the square root of Simpson's diversity index across productive rearrangements. This immuneACCESS table, as held by TCRdb, lists in-frame sequences with V and J called but not all clones. Of the missing ones, under half trace to an unresolved V gene in checked studies; the others have no known cause. From that table come the V and J calls and clone size; the DNA was used to work out D and trimming. In this sample the table shows 350,000 to 500,000 clones, 70% to 90% of which occur a single time. The leading ten clones occupy around 0.92% of the sample.

CDR1 and CDR2, looked up from the germline V gene, are LGHNT and FRNRAP. From its cysteine to its phenylalanine, the CDR3 spans 11 amino acids. The only DNA kept is the CDR3, 33 bases in frame from the first base. Relative to germline, V is 7 bases shorter and J is 7 bases shorter, with 10 bases between their ends. Sample: peripheral blood. The rearranged chain carries TRBV12-5 and TRBJ1-1, with a weak D call of TRBD1 (5 bases match). This sequence was found in a man aged 18 to 30 with COVID-19, enrolled during active disease. The CDR3 region reads CASARDSEAFF. The DNA sequence is given as TGTGCTAGTGCTCGAGACAGTGAAGCTTTCTTT.